Sequencing of this TCR beta chain was carried out in a study of beta chain features in type 1 diabetes. This CDR3 has 13 residues. Germline V gene data show CDR1 as SGHNT and CDR2 as YYREEE (reference sequence). V gave up 0 bases and J gave up 3 bases, with 6 bases separating them. Overall study results and limits: Type 1 diabetes patients showed a moderate but significant shortening of TCRB CDR3s in all four CD4+ subsets. A closer apparent resemblance between naive, central memory and Treg TCRB repertoires was seen in patients than in healthy donors. PCR might favor shorter templates, equally in patients and controls.

The sequenced template was cDNA made from the entire isolated RNA. Average reads for naive, central memory and regulatory T cell samples were roughly 3.5 million. Here immunoSEQ multiplex PCR was the method, and the copy in TCRdb shows in-frame clones only, minus some. The repertoire holds just over 450,000 clones, roughly 31% seen once, with around 0.065% in the top ten. Notes on this clone: Its antigen is unidentified.

The chain employs TRBV5-4 and TRBJ2-5, with unresolved D. Sequencing was performed on naive CD4+ T cells from blood. This receptor was identified in a man between 18 and 29 years old in good health. CDR3 protein: CASSLGGEETQYF. The CDR3 DNA sequence: TGTGCCAGCAGCTTGGGCGGAGAAGAGACCCAGTACTTC.